This TCR beta chain derives from a study of T cell changes during pregnancy in multiple sclerosis. Sequencing used immunoSEQ multiplex PCR; TCRdb keeps in-frame clones, though not all of them. The sample has 80,000 to 130,000 clones, 85% to 95% seen once. This CDR3 spans 15 amino acids. The trim removed 5 bases at V and 13 bases at J, leaving 16 bases unmatched. Germline values: CDR1 SGHVS, CDR2 FNYEAQ. This receptor was taken from a female donor with multiple sclerosis, enrolled in a pregnancy study. The chain links TRBV7-6 to TRBJ2-2; 7 bases match TRBD1. Material: peripheral blood, obtained in the second trimester of pregnancy. CDR3 protein: CASSLRTGPGTVLFF. The CDR3 coding sequence is TGTGCCAGCAGCCTTCGGACAGGCCCGGGGACAGTGCTGTTTTTT. Filled out from reference TRBV7-6 and TRBJ2-2, the complete variable domain reads GAGVSQSPRYKVTKRGQDVALRCDPISGHVSLYWYRQALGQGPEFLTYFNYEAQQDKSGLPNDRFSAERPEGSISTLTIQRTEQRDSAMYRCASSLRTGPGTVLFFGEGSRLTVL.